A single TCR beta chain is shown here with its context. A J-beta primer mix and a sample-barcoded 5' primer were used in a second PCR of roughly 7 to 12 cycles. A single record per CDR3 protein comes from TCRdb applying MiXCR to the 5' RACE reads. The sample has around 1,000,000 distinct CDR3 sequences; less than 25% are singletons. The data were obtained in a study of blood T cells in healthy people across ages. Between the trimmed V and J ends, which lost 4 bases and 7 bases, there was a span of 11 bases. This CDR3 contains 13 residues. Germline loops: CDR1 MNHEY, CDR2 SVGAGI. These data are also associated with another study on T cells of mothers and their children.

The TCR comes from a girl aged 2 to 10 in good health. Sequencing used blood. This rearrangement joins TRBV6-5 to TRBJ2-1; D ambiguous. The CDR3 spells CASSSYNPNEQFF. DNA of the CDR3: TGTGCCAGCAGTTCCTACAATCCAAATGAGCAGTTCTTC.